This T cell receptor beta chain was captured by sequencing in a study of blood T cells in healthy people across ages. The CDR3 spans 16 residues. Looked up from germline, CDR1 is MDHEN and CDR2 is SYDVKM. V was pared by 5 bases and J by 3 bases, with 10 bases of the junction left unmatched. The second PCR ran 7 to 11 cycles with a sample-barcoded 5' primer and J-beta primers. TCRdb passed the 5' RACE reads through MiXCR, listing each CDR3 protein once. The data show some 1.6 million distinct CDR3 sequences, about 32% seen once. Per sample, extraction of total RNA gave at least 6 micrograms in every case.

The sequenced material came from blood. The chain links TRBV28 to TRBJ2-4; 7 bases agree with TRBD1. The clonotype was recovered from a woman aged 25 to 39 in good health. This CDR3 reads CASSKPLDRNKNIQYF. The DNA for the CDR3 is TGTGCCAGCAGTAAACCCTTGGACAGGAACAAAAACATTCAGTACTTC.